The source of this TCR beta chain is a study of T cell responses to AZD1222 COVID-19 vaccine. Data came from immunoSEQ multiplex PCR; TCRdb stores just in-frame clones and leaves some out. There are about 160,000 clones in the sample; about 91% occur only once, and roughly 4.5% lies in the top ten. Points from the study as a whole: Spike regions recognized by vaccine-associated CD4 TCRs spanned the protein, led by 160-218 and 743-854. Close to half of spike-specific TCRs reportedly recognize unmutated variant regions. The breadth and depth of Spike-specific TCRs increased once two AZD1222 doses had been given.

As regards this clone: The antigen is undetermined.

This clonotype was obtained from an adult in good health. This sample comprised peripheral blood, obtained on day 0 of MenACWY control vaccination.

CDR3 in DNA: TGTGCCAGCAGCTTAGGGGGTCAGTACGAGCAGTACTTC. It specifies CASSLGGQYEQYF. The chain is built from TRBV7-2 and TRBJ2-7; D is unclear. V was trimmed by 1 base and J by 4 bases, leaving 8 bases between them. Germline V lookup: CDR1 SGHTA, CDR2 FQGNSA. CDR3 size: 13 residues.